This T cell receptor beta chain was profiled in a study of response to subunit inactivated influenza vaccine. TCRdb reanalysed the RT-PCR reads using MiXCR and keeps one entry per CDR3 protein. The sample has roughly 630,000 distinct CDR3 sequences; approximately 14% are singletons. V was pared by 6 bases and J by 6 bases, with 14 bases between. Germline V gives CDR1 MNHNY, CDR2 SVGAGI (reference sequence). The length of the CDR3 is 13 residues. This clonotype was counted between two and nine times. V gene TRBV6-6 combines with J gene TRBJ2-5; D is possibly TRBD1 (6 bases). This receptor was identified in a man aged 45-65 years who received an inactivated influenza vaccine. The sample consisted of PBMCs from blood, taken roughly 2 weeks before vaccination. CDR3 sequence: CASRFRGQKTQYF. The CDR3 DNA follows: TGTGCCAGCAGATTCAGGGGTCAGAAGACCCAGTACTTC.